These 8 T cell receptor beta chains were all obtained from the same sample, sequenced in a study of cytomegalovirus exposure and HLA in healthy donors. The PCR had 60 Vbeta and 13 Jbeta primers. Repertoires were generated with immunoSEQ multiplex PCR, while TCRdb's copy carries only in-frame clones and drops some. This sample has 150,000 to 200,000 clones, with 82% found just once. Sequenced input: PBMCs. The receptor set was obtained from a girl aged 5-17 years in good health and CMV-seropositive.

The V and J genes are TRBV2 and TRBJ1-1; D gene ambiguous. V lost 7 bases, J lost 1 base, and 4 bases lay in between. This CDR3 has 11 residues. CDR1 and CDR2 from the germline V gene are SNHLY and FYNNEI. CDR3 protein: CASTTNTEAFF. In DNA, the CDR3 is TGTGCCAGCACTACGAACACTGAAGCTTTCTTT.

CDR3 amino acids: CAISELTEQYF. The CDR3 nucleotides read TGTGCCATCAGTGAGTTAACAGAGCAGTACTTC. This chain joins TRBV10-3 and TRBJ2-7; D gene ambiguous. Germline lookup yields CDR1 ENHRY and CDR2 SYGVKD. The CDR3 runs 11 residues. V dropped 1 base and J dropped 7 bases, with 5 bases sitting between them.

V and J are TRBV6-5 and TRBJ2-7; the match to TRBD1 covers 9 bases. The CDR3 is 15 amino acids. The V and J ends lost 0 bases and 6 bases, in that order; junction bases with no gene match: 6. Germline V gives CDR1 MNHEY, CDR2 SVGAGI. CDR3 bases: TGTGCCAGCAGTTACTCCCGGACAGGGGCTACCGAGCAGTACTTC. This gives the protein CASSYSRTGATEQYF.

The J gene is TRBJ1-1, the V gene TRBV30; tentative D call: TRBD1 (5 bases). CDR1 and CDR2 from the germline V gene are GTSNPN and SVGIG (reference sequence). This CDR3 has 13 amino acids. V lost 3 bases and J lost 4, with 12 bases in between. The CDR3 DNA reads TGTGCCTGGAGCGTATATCAGGGCACTGAAGCTTTCTTT. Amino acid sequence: CAWSVYQGTEAFF.

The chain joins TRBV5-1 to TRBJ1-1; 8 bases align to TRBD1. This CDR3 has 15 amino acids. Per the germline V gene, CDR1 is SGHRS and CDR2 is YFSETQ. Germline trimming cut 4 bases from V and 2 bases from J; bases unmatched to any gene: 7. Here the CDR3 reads CASSEQGGINTEAFF. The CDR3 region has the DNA TGCGCCAGCAGCGAACAGGGGGGGATTAACACTGAAGCTTTCTTT. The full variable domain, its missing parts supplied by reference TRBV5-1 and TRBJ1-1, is KAGVTQTPRYLIKTRGQQVTLSCSPISGHRSVSWYQQTPGQGLQFLFEYFSETQRNKGNFPGRFSGRQFSNSRSEMNVSTLELGDSALYLCASSEQGGINTEAFFGQGTRLTVV.

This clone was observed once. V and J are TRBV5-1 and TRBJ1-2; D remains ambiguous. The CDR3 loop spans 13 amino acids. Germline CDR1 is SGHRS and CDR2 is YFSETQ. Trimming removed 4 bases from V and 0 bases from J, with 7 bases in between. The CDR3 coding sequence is TGCGCCAGCAGCCCCGGGGCTAACTATGGCTACACCTTC. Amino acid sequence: CASSPGANYGYTF.

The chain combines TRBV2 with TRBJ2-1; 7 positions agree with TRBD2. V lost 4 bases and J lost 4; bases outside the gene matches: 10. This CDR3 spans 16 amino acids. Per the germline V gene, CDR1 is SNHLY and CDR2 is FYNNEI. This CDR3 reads CASSGVSLAVYNEQFF. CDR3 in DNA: TGTGCCAGCAGTGGAGTCAGTCTAGCGGTGTACAATGAGCAGTTCTTC.

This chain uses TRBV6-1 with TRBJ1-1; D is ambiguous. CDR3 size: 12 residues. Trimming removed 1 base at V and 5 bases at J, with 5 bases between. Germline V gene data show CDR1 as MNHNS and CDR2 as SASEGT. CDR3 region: CASSEDSTEAFF. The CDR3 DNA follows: TGTGCCAGCAGTGAAGACAGTACTGAAGCTTTCTTT.